These 5 T cell receptor beta chains came from one sample sequenced in a study of beta chain features in type 1 diabetes. Sequenced material consisted of expressed TCRB transcripts (all of the isolated RNA was reverse transcribed). Sequencing was performed with immunoSEQ multiplex PCR; in TCRdb, only in-frame clones are kept and a portion is missing. The data show some 500,000 clones, 9.5% to 12% seen once. The specimen sequenced was naive CD4+ T cells from blood. The source of these receptors is a woman aged 18-30 years in good health.

This clone was observed a few times. The chain recombines TRBV9 with TRBJ2-1; no definite D call. Trimming cost V 3 bases and J 2 bases, with 3 bases left between them. CDR3 length equals 12 residues. Germline CDR1 SGDLS, CDR2 YYNGEE. CDR3 loop: CASSATYNEQFF. CDR3 DNA sequence: TGTGCCAGCAGCGCGACCTACAATGAGCAGTTCTTC.

In its sample, this clone was seen a few times. The chain couples TRBV7-2 to TRBJ2-7, with 8 bases matching TRBD1. The CDR3 consists of 15 residues. With 0 bases clipped from V and 6 bases from J, the junction kept 7 bases outside the gene matches. Germline V gene lookup returns CDR1 SGHTA and CDR2 FQGNSA. This CDR3 is CASSLASNRGSEQYF. The CDR3 DNA reads TGTGCCAGCAGCTTAGCGTCGAACAGGGGGAGCGAGCAGTACTTC.

This clone was seen a few times. The rearrangement uses TRBV11-2 and TRBJ2-1; 8 nucleotides line up with TRBD1. The CDR3 is 15 residues long. V shed 7 bases and J 6 bases; nucleotides not matched to a gene: 11. The germline V gene has CDR1 SGHAT and CDR2 FQNNGV. The CDR3 protein is CASNTGAGGFNEQFF. For the CDR3, the DNA is TGTGCCAGCAACACAGGGGCAGGGGGCTTCAATGAGCAGTTCTTC.

This clone was counted between two and nine times. The CDR3 sequence is CSVRQGSNQPQHF. CDR3 DNA: TGCAGCGTCCGCCAGGGGAGCAATCAGCCCCAGCATTTT. The chain links TRBV29-1 to TRBJ1-5; a weak D match, TRBD1 (6 bases). This CDR3 contains 13 residues. Between the trimmed V and J ends, which lost 6 bases and 1 base, there was a span of 10 bases. The germline V gene has CDR1 SQVTM and CDR2 ANQGSEA.

The rearrangement joins TRBV9 to TRBJ1-2; TRBD1 matches 7 bases. The V segment lost 4 bases and the J segment 4 bases; nucleotides outside the gene matches: 10. CDR3 size: 15 residues. The germline CDR1 and CDR2 sequences are SGDLS and YYNGEE. CDR3 sequence: CASSTSTGRVYGYTF. The CDR3 nucleotides are TGTGCCAGCAGCACCTCGACAGGGCGAGTCTATGGCTACACCTTC.